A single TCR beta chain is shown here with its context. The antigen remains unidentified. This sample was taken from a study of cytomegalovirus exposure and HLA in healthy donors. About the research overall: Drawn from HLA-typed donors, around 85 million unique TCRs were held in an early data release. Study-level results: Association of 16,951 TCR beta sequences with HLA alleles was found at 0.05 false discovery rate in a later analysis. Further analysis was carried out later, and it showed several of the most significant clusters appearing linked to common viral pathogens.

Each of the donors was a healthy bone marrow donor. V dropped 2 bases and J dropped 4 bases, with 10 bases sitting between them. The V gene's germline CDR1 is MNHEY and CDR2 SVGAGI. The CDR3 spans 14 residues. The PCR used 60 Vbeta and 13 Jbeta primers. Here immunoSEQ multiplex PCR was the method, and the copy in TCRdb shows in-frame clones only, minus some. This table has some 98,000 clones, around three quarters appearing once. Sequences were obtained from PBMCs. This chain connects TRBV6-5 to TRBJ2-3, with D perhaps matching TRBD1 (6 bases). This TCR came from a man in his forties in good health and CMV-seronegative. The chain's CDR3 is CASSYKQGSDTQYF. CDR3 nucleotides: TGTGCCAGCAGTTACAAACAGGGTTCAGATACGCAGTATTTT.